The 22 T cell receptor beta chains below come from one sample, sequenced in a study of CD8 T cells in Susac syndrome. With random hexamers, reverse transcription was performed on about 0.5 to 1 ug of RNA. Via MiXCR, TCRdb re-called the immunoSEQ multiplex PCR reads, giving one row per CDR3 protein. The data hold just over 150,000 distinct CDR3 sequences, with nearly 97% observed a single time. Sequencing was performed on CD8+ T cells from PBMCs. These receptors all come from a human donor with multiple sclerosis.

The CDR3 nucleotides read TGTGCCAGCAAAGCCGGGACAAGGGCCGGCTACACCTTC. Its protein product is CASKAGTRAGYTF. The J gene is TRBJ1-2, the V gene TRBV27; possible D gene TRBD1, 6 bases. From germline, CDR1 is MNHEY and CDR2 SMNVEV (reference sequence). The CDR3 has 13 residues. The V and J ends lost 7 bases and 8 bases respectively, with 17 bases between them.

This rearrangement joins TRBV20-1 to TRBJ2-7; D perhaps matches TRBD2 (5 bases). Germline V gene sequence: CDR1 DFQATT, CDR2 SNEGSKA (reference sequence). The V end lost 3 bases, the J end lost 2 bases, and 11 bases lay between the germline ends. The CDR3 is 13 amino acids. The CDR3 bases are TGCAGTGCTAGGGACTCAACCGCCTACGAGCAGTACTTC. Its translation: CSARDSTAYEQYF.

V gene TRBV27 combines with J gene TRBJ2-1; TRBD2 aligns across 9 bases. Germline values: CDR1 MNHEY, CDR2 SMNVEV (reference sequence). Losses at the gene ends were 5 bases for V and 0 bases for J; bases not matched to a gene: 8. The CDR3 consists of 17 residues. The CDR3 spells CASSPSGTSSSYNEQFF. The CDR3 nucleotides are TGTGCCAGCAGTCCGTCGGGGACTAGCAGCTCCTACAATGAGCAGTTCTTC.

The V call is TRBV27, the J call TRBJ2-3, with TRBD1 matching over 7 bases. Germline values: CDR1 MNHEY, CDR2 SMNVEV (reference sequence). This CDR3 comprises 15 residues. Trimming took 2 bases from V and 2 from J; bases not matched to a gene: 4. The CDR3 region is CASSLEGATTDTQYF. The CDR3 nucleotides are TGTGCCAGCAGTTTAGAGGGGGCCACCACAGATACGCAGTATTTT.

CDR3 DNA sequence: TGTGCCACCAGCAGAGGATCAGGGACAGGCATGAACAATGAGCAGTTCTTC. This gives the protein CATSRGSGTGMNNEQFF. The chain joins TRBV15 to TRBJ2-1, with 8 bases lining up with TRBD1. Germline lookup yields CDR1 LNHNV and CDR2 YYDKDF (reference sequence). Germline trimming cut 1 base from V and 5 bases from J; bases unmatched to any gene: 10. The CDR3 extends over 17 amino acids.

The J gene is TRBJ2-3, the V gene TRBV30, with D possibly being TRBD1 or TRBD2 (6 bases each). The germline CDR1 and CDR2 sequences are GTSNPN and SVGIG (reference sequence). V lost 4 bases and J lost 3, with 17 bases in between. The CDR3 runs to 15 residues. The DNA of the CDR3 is TGTGCCTGGACCCTAGGGGGGAGTACAACAGATACGCAGTATTTT. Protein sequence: CAWTLGGSTTDTQYF.

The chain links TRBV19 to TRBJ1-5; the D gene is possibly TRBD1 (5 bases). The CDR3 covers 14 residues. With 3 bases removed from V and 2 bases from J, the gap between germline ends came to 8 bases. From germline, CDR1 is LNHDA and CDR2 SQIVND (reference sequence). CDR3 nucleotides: TGTGCCAGTAGTATGGTAGGGGGCAATCAGCCCCAGCATTTT. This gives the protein CASSMVGGNQPQHF.

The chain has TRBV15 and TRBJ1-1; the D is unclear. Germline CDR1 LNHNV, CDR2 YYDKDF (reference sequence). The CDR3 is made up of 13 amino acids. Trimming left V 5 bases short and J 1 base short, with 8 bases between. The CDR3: CATSPEKNTEAFF. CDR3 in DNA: TGTGCCACCAGCCCGGAGAAGAACACTGAAGCTTTCTTT.

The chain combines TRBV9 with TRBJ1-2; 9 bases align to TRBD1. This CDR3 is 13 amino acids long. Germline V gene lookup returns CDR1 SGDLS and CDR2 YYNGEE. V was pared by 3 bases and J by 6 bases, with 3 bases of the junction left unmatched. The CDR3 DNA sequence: TGTGCCAGCAGCGCACAGGGGGCTCATGGCTACACCTTC. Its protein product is CASSAQGAHGYTF.

The CDR3 loop is CAWSAGTGVYEQYF. CDR3 DNA sequence: TGTGCCTGGAGCGCCGGGACAGGGGTATACGAGCAGTACTTC. The gene calls are TRBV30 and TRBJ2-7; 10 nucleotides match TRBD1. Germline V gene sequence: CDR1 GTSNPN, CDR2 SVGIG (reference sequence). The CDR3 is 14 residues long. The V and J ends lost 3 bases and 4 bases, in that order; junction bases with no gene match: 6.

This CDR3 is CASSSPQYEQYF. The DNA for the CDR3 is TGTGCCAGCAGCTCACCACAATACGAGCAGTACTTC. The chain uses TRBV11-2 and TRBJ2-7; D is undetermined. Germline assignment: CDR1 SGHAT and CDR2 FQNNGV. The CDR3 is 12 amino acids. V was shortened by 4 bases and J by 4 bases, with 8 bases between the two germline ends. Full variable domain (outside the CDR3, taken from reference TRBV11-2 and TRBJ2-7): EAGVAQSPRYKIIEKRQSVAFWCNPISGHATLYWYQQILGQGPKLLIQFQNNGVVDDSQLPKDRFSAERLKGVDSTLKIQPAKLEDSAVYLCASSSPQYEQYFGPGTRLTVT.

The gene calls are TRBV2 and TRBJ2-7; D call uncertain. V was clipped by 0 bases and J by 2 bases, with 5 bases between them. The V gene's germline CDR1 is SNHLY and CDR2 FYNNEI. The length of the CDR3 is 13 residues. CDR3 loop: CASSEANAYEQYV. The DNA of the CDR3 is TGTGCCAGCAGTGAAGCGAACGCCTACGAGCAGTACGTC.

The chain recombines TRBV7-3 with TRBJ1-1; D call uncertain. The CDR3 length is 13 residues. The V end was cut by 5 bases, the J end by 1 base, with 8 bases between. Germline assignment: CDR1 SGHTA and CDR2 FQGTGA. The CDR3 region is CASSVYRNTEAFF. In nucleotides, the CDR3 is TGTGCCAGCAGCGTATACAGGAACACTGAAGCTTTCTTT.

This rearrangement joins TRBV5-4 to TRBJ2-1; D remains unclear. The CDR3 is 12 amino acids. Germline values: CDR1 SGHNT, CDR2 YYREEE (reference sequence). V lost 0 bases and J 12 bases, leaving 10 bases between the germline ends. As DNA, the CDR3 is TGTGCCAGCAGCTTGGAAAGTCGGCCGCAGTTCTTC. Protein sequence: CASSLESRPQFF.

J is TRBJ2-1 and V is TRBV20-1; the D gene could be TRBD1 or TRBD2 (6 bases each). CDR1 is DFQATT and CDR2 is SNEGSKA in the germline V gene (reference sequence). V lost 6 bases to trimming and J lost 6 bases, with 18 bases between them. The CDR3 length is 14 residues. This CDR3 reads CSARRGGLGNEQFF. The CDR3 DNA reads TGCAGTGCCAGAAGAGGGGGGCTCGGCAATGAGCAGTTCTTC.

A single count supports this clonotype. The CDR3 spells CASSLQGSGEKLFF. In DNA, the CDR3 is TGTGCCAGCAGTCTACAGGGGTCGGGGGAAAAACTGTTTTTT. This sequence joins TRBV12-3 or TRBV12-4 and TRBJ1-4, with 7 nucleotides matching TRBD1. The CDR3 consists of 14 residues. Unmatched junction bases numbered 8, after V lost 5 bases and J lost 8 bases.

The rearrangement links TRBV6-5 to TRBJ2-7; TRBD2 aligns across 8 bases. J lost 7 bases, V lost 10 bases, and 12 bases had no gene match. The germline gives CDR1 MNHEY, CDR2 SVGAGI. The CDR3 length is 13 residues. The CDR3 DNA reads TGTGCCACCCAAGCGGGGGCTGTACTGGAGCAGTACTTC. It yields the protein CATQAGAVLEQYF.

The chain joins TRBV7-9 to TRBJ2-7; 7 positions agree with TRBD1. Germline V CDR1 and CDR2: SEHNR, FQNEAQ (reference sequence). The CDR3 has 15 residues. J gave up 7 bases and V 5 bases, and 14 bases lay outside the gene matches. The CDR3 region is CASSRLTGPLEEQYF. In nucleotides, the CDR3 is TGTGCCAGCAGCCGCCTGACAGGGCCCCTGGAAGAGCAGTACTTC.

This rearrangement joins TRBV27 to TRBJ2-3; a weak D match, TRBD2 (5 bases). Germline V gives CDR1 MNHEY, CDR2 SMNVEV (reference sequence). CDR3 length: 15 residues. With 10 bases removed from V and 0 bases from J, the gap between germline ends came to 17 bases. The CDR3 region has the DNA TGTGCCACCAAGGAGGTAGCTCTTAGCACAGATACGCAGTATTTT. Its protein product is CATKEVALSTDTQYF.

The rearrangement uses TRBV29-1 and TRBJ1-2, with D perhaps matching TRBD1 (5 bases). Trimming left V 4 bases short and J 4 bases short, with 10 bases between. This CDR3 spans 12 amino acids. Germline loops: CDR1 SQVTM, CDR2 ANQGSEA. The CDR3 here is CSVVGDPYGYTF. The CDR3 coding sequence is TGCAGCGTTGTAGGGGATCCCTATGGCTACACCTTC.

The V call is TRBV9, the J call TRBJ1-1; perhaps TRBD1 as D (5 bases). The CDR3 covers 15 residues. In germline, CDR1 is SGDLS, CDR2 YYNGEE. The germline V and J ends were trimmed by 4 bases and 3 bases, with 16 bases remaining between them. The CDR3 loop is CASSSRWGGYTEAFF. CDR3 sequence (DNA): TGTGCCAGCAGCTCCCGATGGGGGGGTTACACTGAAGCTTTCTTT.

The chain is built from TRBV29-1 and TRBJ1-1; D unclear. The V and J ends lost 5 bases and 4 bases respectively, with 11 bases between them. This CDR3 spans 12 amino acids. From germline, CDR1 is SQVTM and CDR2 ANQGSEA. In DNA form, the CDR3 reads TGCAGCGTTAAGGGAACGGGCACTGAAGCTTTCTTT. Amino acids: CSVKGTGTEAFF.